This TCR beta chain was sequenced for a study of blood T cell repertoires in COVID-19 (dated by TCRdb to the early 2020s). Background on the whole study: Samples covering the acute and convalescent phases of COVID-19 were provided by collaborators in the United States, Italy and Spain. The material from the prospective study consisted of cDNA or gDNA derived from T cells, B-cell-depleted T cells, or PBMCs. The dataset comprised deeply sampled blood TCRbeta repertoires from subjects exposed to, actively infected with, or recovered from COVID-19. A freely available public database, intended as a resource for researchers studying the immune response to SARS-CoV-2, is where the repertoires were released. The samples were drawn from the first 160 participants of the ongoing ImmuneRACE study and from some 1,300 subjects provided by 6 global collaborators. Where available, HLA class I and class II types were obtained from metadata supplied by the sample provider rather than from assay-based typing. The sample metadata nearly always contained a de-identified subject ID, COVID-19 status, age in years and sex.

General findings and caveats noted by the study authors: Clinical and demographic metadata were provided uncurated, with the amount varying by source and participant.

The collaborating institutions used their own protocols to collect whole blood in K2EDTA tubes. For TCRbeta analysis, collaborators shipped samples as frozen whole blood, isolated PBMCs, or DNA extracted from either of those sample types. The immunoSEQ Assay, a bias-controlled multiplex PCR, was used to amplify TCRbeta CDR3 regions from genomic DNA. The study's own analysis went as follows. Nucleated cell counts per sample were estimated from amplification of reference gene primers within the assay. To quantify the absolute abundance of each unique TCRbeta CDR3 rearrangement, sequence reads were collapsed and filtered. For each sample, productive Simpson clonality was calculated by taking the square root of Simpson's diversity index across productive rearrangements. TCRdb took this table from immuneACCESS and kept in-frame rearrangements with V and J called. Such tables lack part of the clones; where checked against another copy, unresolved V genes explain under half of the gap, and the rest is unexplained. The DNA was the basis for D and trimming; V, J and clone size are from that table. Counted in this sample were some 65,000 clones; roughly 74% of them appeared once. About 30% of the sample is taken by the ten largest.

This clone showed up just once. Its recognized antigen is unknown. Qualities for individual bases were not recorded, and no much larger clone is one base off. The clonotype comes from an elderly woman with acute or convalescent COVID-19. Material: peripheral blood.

CDR3 region: CSVFPGDGELFF. The DNA sequence reads TGCAGCGTTTTCCCCGGGGACGGGGAGCTGTTTTTT. The V gene is TRBV29-1 and the J gene is TRBJ2-2; the D region possibly corresponds to TRBD2 (5 bases align). V lost 5 bases and J lost 7 bases; the stretch between them is 11 bases long. CDR1 and CDR2 are read off the germline V gene as SQVTM and ANQGSEA. The CDR3 holds 12 amino acids from the cysteine to the phenylalanine. The retained sequence is limited to the CDR3, 36 bases, with the frame set at the first base.